Reported below is one TCR beta chain. This specimen comes from a study of blood T cell repertoires in COVID-19. About the research overall: Donors in the United States, Italy and Spain gave samples during acute or convalescent COVID-19. PBMCs, B-cell-depleted T cells, or T cells provided the cDNA or gDNA that made up the material.

Original methodology: Estimates of nucleated cell counts were drawn from the amplification of reference gene primers. TCRdb keeps only in-frame clones here, not all; method: immunoSEQ multiplex PCR. D and trimming come from the DNA, and the V and J calls and clone size come from that table. The data show about 230,000 clones, roughly 80% seen once. This CDR3 has 13 residues. Unmatched junction bases numbered 7, after V lost 8 bases and J lost 7 bases. The germline CDR1 and CDR2 sequences are LGHDT and YNNKEL (reference sequence). The gene calls are TRBV3-1 (or the pseudogene TRBV3-2) and TRBJ2-2; 7 positions agree with TRBD2. The sequenced sample was peripheral blood. The sequence came from a woman of 80 years or more with acute or convalescent COVID-19. CDR3 residues: CASYPGRGGELFF. As DNA, the CDR3 is TGTGCCAGCTATCCGGGGAGGGGCGGGGAGCTGTTTTTT.